This T cell receptor beta chain was identified in a study of T cells in tuberculosis. Overall study context: T cells were selected with CD1B tetramers loaded with glucose monomycolate.

In regard to this clone: Antigen: not known.

Assay used: immunoSEQ multiplex PCR; TCRdb lists only in-frame clones, some missing. The repertoire holds roughly 35,000 clones, with over 90% as singletons. Study-level points and caveats: Smaller alpha distances in active tuberculosis partly reflected shorter CDR3-alpha lengths. Smaller distances to GMM-specific TCRs suggested their expansion in active tuberculosis.

CDR1 is MNHEY, CDR2 SVGAGI, per germline. This CDR3 contains 16 residues. V trimming: 4 bases; J trimming: 7 bases; junction bases outside the gene matches: 8. This chain connects TRBV6-5 to TRBJ1-6, with 9 bases matching TRBD1. The specimen was PBMCs. The clonotype comes from a donor aged 10 to 29 with latent tuberculosis or without tuberculosis infection. CDR3 residues: CASSSNGQGTNSPLHF. CDR3 DNA sequence: TGTGCCAGCAGTTCGAACGGACAGGGGACAAATTCACCCCTCCACTTT.